This T cell receptor beta chain was documented in a study of cytotoxic CD8 clonotypes in ibrutinib-treated CLL. Trimming left V 6 bases short and J 0 bases short, with 5 bases between. The CDR3 spans 13 residues. In germline, CDR1 is KGHSH, CDR2 LQKENI. The repertoire was sequenced with immunoSEQ multiplex PCR; TCRdb's copy has only in-frame clones and lacks some. The data contain 250,000 to 350,000 clones, about 72% of them singletons. Findings and caveats of the study: Rising at ibrutinib response, clonality subsequently fell back toward baseline at progression. Clonality correlated strongly with circulating CD8+ T cells and exceeded age-matched healthy donors at baseline.

With regard to this clone: Antigen specificity is unknown. This specimen includes other DNA sequences encoding the same CDR3.

The receptor was derived from a human donor with chronic lymphocytic leukemia. J is TRBJ2-2 and V is TRBV18; D gene ambiguous. The material sequenced was PBMCs, taken at disease progression, from a patient treated with ibrutinib. The CDR3 nucleotides are TGTGCCAGCTCTCCCGCGAACACCGGGGAGCTGTTTTTT. Translation gives CASSPANTGELFF.